This TCR beta chain was identified in a study of regulatory T cells in long-lasting Graves disease. Notes on the study in general: The persistent group shared some 2,700 public clonotypes, more than the approximately 1,000 shared by new patients.

Both iRepertoire HTBI primers and Arm-PCR of CDR3 regions were used to build the TCR beta libraries. TCRdb passed the multiplex PCR reads through MiXCR, listing each CDR3 protein once. The data show roughly 500,000 distinct CDR3 sequences, around an eighth seen once. This clonotype was seen a few times. Antigen: not known. After removal of 1 base from V and 4 bases from J, the junction contained 4 bases not matched to a gene. Germline lookup yields CDR1 GTSNPN and CDR2 SVGIG (reference sequence). CDR3 length: 14 amino acids. The time point was: newly diagnosed GD, antithyroid drugs for less than 3 months. Extracted PBMC RNA gave rise to the TCR library. These data were also filed under a second study, of T cells in Graves' hyperthyroidism and ophthalmopathy. That source adds: Blood samples included most of the expanded thyroid clonotypes exceeding 0.001.

This chain links TRBV30 with TRBJ1-5, with 7 bases that match TRBD1. Here the sequenced sample was peripheral blood mononuclear cells (PBMCs), taken at new diagnosis, from a patient treated with antithyroid drugs. The TCR sequence derives from a man younger than 45 with Graves disease. The CDR3 DNA is TGTGCCTGGAGTGGTGGGACAGCTAATCAGCCCCAGCATTTT. Translating it yields CAWSGGTANQPQHF.